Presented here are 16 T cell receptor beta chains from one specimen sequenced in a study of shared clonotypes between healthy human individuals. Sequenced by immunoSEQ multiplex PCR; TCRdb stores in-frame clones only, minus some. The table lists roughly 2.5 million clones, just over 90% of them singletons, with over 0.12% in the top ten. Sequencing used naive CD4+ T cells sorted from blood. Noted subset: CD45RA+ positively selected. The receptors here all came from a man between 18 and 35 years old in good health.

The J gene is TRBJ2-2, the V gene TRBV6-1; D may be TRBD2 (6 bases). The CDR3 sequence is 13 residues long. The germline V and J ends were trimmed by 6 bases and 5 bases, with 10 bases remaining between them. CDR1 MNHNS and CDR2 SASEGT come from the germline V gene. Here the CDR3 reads CASSPAGTGELFF. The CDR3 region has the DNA TGTGCCAGCAGCCCGGCGGGGACCGGGGAGCTGTTTTTT.

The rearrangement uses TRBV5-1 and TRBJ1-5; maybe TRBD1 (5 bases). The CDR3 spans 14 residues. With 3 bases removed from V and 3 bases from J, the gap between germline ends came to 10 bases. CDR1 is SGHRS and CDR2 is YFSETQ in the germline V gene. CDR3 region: CASSSEGVNQPQHF. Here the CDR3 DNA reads TGCGCCAGCAGCTCCGAAGGGGTCAATCAGCCCCAGCATTTT.

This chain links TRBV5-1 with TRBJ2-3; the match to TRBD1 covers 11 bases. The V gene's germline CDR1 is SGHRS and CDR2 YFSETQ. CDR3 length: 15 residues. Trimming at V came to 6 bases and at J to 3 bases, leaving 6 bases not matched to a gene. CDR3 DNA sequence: TGCGCCAGCACGATAGGGACAGGGGGAACAGATACGCAGTATTTT. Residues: CASTIGTGGTDTQYF.

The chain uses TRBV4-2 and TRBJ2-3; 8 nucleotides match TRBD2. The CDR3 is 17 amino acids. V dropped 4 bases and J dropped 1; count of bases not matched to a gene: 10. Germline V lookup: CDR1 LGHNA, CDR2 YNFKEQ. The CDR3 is CASSRLDPGGGTDTQYF. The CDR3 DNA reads TGTGCCAGCAGCCGTCTAGATCCCGGGGGGGGCACAGATACGCAGTATTTT.

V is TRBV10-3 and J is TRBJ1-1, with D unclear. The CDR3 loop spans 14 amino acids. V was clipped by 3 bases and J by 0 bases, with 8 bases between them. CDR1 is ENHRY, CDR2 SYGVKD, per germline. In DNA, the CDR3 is TGTGCCATCAGTGAAACCACTATGAACACTGAAGCTTTCTTT. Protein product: CAISETTMNTEAFF.

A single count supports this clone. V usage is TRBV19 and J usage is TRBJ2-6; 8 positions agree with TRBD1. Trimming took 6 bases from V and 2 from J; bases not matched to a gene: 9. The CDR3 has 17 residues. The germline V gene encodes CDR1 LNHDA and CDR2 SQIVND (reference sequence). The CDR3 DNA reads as TGTGCCAGTAGCCCTGACAGGGGTCCCACTGGGGCCAACGTCCTGACTTTC. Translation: CASSPDRGPTGANVLTF.

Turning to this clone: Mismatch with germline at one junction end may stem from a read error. The CDR3 loop reads CASSPGLAGGDTQYF. CDR3 nucleotides: TGTGCTAGCAGCCCGGGACTAGCGGGAGGAGATACGCAGTATTTT. The J gene is TRBJ2-3, the V gene TRBV7-7; 15 bases map to TRBD2. The V gene's germline CDR1 is SSHAT and CDR2 FNYEAQ (reference sequence). The CDR3 is 15 residues long.

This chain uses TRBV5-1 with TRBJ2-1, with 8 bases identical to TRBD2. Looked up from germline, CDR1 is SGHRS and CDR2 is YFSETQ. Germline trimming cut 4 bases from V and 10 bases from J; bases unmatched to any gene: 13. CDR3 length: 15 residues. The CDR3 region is CASSPPRAGAGEQFF. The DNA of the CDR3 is TGCGCCAGCAGCCCCCCCCGAGCGGGGGCTGGGGAGCAGTTCTTC.

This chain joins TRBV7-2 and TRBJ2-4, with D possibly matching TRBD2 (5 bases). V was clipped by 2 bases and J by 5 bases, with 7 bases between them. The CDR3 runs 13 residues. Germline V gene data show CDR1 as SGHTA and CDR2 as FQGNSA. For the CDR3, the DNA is TGTGCCAGCAGCTTAAGCGGACAAAACATTCAGTACTTC. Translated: CASSLSGQNIQYF.

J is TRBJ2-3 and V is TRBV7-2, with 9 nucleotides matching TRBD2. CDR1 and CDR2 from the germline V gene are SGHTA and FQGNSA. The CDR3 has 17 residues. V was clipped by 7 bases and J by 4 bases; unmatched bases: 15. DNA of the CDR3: TGTGCCAGCACAACGGGGTTTGCGGGAGGGGGAGCAGATACGCAGTATTTT. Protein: CASTTGFAGGGADTQYF.

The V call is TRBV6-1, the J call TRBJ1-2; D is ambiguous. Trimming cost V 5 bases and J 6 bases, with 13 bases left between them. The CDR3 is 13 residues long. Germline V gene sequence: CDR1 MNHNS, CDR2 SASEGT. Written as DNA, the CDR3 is TGTGCCAGCAGTACGGCGGGATGGGATGGCTACACCTTC. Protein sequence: CASSTAGWDGYTF.

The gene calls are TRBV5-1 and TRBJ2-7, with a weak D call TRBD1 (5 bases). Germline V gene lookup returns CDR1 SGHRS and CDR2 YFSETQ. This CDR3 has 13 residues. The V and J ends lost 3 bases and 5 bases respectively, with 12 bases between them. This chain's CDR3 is CASSSQGFDEQYF. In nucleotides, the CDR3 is TGCGCCAGCAGCTCCCAGGGATTCGACGAGCAGTACTTC. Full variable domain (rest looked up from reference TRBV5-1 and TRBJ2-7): KAGVTQTPRYLIKTRGQQVTLSCSPISGHRSVSWYQQTPGQGLQFLFEYFSETQRNKGNFPGRFSGRQFSNSRSEMNVSTLELGDSALYLCASSSQGFDEQYFGPGTRLTVT.

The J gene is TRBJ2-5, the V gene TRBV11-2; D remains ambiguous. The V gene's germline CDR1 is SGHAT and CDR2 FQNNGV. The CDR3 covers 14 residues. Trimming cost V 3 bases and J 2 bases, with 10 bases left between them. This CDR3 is CASSFGSSQETQYF. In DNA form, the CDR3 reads TGTGCCAGCAGCTTCGGGTCGTCACAAGAGACCCAGTACTTC.

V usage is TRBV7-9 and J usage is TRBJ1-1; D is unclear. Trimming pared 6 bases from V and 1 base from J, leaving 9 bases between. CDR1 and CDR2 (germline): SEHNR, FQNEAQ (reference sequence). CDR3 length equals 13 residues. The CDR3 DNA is TGTGCCAGCAGGACAATTCCGAACACTGAAGCTTTCTTT. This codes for CASRTIPNTEAFF.

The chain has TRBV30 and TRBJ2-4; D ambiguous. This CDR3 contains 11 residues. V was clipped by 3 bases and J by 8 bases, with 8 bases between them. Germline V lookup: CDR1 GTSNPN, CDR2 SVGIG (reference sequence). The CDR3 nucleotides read TGTGCCTGGAGCGCCCAACACATTCAGTACTTC. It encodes CAWSAQHIQYF.

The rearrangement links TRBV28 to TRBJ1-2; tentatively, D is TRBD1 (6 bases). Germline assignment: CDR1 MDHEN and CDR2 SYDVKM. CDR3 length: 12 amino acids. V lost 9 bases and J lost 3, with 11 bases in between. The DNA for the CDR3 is TGTGCCAGTTTAAGGACAGACTATGGCTACACCTTC. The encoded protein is CASLRTDYGYTF.